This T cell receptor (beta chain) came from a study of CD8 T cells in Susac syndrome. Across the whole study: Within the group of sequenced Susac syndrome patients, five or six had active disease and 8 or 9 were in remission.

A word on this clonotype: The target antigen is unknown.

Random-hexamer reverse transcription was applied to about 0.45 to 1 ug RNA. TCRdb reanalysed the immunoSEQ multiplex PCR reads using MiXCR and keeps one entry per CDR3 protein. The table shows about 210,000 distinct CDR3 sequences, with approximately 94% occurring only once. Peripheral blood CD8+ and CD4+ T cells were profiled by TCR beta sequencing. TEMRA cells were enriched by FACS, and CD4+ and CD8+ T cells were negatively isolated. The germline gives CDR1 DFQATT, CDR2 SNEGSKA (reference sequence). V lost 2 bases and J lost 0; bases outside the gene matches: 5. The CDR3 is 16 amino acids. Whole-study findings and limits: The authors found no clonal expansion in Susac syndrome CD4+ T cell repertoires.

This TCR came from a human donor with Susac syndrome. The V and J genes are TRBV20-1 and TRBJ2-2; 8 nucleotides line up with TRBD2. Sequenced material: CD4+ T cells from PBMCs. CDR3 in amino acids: CSARRTGGANTGELFF. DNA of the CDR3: TGCAGTGCTAGAAGAACGGGAGGGGCGAACACCGGGGAGCTGTTTTTT.